A single sample is the source of the 5 T cell receptor beta chains below, sequenced in a study of identifying expanded T cells in peripheral blood. Clones were read by immunoSEQ multiplex PCR, and TCRdb kept only the in-frame ones, dropping some. This sample yields about 100,000 clones, of which around nine tenths are seen a single time; 15% to 20% belongs to the top ten. Sequencing used blood. The receptor set was obtained from a person aged 18 to 75 in good health.

The chain is built from TRBV6-5 and TRBJ2-5, with a weak D call TRBD2 (7 bases). Germline-derived CDR1 and CDR2 are MNHEY and SVGAGI. CDR3 length: 15 amino acids. Between the trimmed V and J ends, which lost 2 bases and 5 bases, there was a span of 15 bases. As DNA, the CDR3 is TGTGCCAGCAGTTACGGGGGGGCGGAAAGGGAGACCCAGTACTTC. Its translation: CASSYGGAERETQYF.

The chain recombines TRBV20-1 with TRBJ1-4, with D perhaps matching TRBD1 (5 bases). Germline CDR1 reads DFQATT; CDR2 reads SNEGSKA (reference sequence). The CDR3 has 11 residues. Trimming removed 7 bases at V and 5 bases at J, with 8 bases between. The CDR3 bases are TGCAGTGTACAGGACAATGAAAAACTGTTTTTT. It codes for CSVQDNEKLFF.

The V gene is TRBV9, the J gene TRBJ2-3; D is possibly TRBD1 (5 bases). CDR3 length equals 15 residues. V lost 2 bases and J 5 bases, leaving 15 bases between the germline ends. In germline, CDR1 is SGDLS, CDR2 YYNGEE. CDR3 amino acids: CASSVGRQGGDTQYF. The DNA of the CDR3 is TGTGCCAGCAGCGTGGGGCGGCAGGGTGGAGATACGCAGTATTTT.

V usage is TRBV13 and J usage is TRBJ2-3; the D gene is possibly TRBD2 (5 bases). The CDR3 is 13 residues long. CDR1 and CDR2 (germline): PRHDT, FYEKMQ (reference sequence). V was pared by 3 bases and J by 1 base, with 5 bases between. The CDR3 sequence is CASSFGGTDTQYF. The CDR3 DNA sequence: TGTGCCAGCAGCTTCGGGGGCACAGATACGCAGTATTTT.

The chain carries TRBV7-8 and TRBJ1-5; D not certain. Trimming took off 5 bases at V and 5 bases at J, with 7 bases between the two ends. This CDR3 comprises 12 residues. Germline V gene data show CDR1 as SGHVS and CDR2 as FQNEAQ. In nucleotides, the CDR3 is TGTGCCAGCAGCCCGATATATCAGCCCCAGCATTTT. This encodes CASSPIYQPQHF.